Below, one T cell receptor beta chain is given with its context. Antigen: not known. The sample originates from a study of T cells expressing NK-cell markers. Study conclusions and caveats: HCMV specificity of expanded NKG2C+ T cell clones remained unclear. For four donors, these clonotypes were likewise the leading ones in the CD3+CD56-NKG2C+ fraction.

TCRdb reanalyzed the 5' RACE reads, giving one entry per CDR3 protein sequence and no DNA. The sample totals about 380,000 distinct CDR3 sequences. The sample consisted of blood T cells: a sorted CD56 or NKG2C T cell subset, CD4+ or CD8+ T cells, or bulk PBMC T cells (not recorded which). The origin of this receptor is a man between 18 and 69 years old in good health.

This chain's CDR3 is CASSFGPATPNTEAFF. The gene calls are TRBV5-1 and TRBJ1-1; absent DNA, TCRdb's TRBD1 call cannot be checked. Germline CDR1 SGHRS, CDR2 YFSETQ. The CDR3 has 16 amino acids.